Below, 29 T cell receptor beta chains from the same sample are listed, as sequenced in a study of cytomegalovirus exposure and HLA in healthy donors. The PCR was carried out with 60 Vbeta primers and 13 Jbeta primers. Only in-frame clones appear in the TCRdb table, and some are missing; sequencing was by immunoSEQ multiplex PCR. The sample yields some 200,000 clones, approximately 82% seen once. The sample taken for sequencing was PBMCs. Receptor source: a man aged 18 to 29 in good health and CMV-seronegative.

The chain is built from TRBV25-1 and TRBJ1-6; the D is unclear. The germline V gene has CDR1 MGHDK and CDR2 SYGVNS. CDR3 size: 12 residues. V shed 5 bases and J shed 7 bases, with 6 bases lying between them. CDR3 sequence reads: CASSYSNSPLHF. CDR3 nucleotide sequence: TGTGCCAGCAGTTACAGCAATTCACCCCTCCACTTT.

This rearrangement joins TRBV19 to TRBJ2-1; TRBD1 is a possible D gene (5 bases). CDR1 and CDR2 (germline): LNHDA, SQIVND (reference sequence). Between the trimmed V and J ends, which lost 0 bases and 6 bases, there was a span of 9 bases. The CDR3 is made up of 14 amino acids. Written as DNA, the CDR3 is TGTGCCAGTAGTATAGACAGGGTGGCCAATGAGCAGTTCTTC. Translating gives CASSIDRVANEQFF.

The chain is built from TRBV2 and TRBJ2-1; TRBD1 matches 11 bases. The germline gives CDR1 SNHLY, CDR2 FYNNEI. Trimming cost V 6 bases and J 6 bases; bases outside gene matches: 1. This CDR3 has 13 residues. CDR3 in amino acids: CASRDRGRNEQFF. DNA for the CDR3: TGTGCCAGCAGGGACAGGGGGCGCAATGAGCAGTTCTTC.

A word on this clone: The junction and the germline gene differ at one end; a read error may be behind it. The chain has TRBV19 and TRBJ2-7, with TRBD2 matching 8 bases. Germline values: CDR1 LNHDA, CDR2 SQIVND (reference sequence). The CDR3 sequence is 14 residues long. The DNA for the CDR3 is TGTGCCGGTAGACAAGCGGGAGATAGGGACGAGCAGTACTTC. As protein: CAGRQAGDRDEQYF. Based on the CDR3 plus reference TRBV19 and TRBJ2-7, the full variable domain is DGGITQSPKYLFRKEGQNVTLSCEQNLNHDAMYWYRQDPGQGLRLIYYSQIVNDFQKGDIAEGYSVSREKKESFPLTVTSAQKNPTAFYLCAGRQAGDRDEQYFGPGTRLTVT.

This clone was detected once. The CDR3 is CASRRDRVYEQYF. The CDR3 DNA reads TGTGCCAGCAGGCGGGACAGGGTCTACGAGCAGTACTTC. This rearrangement joins TRBV6-5 to TRBJ2-7, with TRBD1 matching over 9 bases. CDR1 and CDR2 (germline): MNHEY, SVGAGI. Trimming took 6 bases from V and 3 from J; bases not matched to a gene: 3. The CDR3 totals 13 residues.

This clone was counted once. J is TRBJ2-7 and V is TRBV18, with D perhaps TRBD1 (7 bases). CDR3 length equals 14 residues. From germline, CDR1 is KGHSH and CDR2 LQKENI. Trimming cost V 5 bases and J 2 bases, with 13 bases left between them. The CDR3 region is CASSARGAAYEQYF. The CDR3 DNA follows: TGTGCCAGCTCAGCCAGGGGGGCCGCCTACGAGCAGTACTTC.

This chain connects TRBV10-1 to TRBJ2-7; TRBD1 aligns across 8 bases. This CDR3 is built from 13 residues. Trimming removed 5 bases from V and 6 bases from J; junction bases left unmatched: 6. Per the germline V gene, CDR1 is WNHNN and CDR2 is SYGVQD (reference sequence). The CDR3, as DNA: TGCGCCAGCAGTTTGACAGGGGTGCTCGAGCAGTACTTC. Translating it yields CASSLTGVLEQYF.

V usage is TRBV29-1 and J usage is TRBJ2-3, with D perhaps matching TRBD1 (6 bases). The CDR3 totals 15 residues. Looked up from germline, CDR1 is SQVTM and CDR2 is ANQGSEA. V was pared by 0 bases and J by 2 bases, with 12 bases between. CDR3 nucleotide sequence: TGCAGCGTTGAAGATTGGACAGTTAACACAGATACGCAGTATTTT. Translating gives CSVEDWTVNTDTQYF.

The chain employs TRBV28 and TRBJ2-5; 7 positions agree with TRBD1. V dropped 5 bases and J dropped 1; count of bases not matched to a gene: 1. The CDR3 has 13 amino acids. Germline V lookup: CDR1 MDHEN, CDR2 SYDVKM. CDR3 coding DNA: TGTGCCAGCAGTGGGACAGTCCAAGAGACCCAGTACTTC. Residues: CASSGTVQETQYF.

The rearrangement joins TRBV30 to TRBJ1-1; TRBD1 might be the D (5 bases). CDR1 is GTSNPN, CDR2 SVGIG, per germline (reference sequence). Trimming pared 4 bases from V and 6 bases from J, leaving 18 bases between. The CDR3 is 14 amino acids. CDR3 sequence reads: CAWTAGDRESEAFF. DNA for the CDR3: TGTGCCTGGACCGCCGGGGACCGGGAGTCTGAAGCTTTCTTT.

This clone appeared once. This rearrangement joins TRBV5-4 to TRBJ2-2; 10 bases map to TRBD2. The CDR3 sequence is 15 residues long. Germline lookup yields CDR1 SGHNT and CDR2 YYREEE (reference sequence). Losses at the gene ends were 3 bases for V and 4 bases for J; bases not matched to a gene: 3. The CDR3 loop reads CASSSSGSSTGELFF. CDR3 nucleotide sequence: TGTGCCAGCAGCTCTAGCGGGAGTAGCACCGGGGAGCTGTTTTTT.

This CDR3 reads CAIRRTADNSPLHF. Here the CDR3 DNA reads TGTGCCATCAGGAGGACAGCCGATAATTCACCCCTCCACTTT. The chain carries TRBV10-3 and TRBJ1-6; tentative D call: TRBD1 (6 bases). The CDR3 extends over 14 amino acids. Per germline, CDR1 ENHRY and CDR2 SYGVKD. Trimming took 6 bases from V and 5 from J, leaving 11 bases between them.

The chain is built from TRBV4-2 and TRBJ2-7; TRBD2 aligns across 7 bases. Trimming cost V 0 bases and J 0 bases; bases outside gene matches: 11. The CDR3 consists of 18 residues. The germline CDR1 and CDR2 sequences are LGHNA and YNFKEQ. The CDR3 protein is CASSQDKTGGPNSYEQYF. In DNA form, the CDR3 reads TGTGCCAGCAGCCAAGATAAGACGGGAGGCCCCAACTCCTACGAGCAGTACTTC.

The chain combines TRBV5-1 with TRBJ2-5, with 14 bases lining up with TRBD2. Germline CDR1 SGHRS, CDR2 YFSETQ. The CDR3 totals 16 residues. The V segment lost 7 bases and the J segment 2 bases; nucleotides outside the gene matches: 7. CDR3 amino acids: CASSGLAGDKQETQYF. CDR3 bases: TGCGCCAGCTCGGGACTAGCGGGAGACAAGCAAGAGACCCAGTACTTC.

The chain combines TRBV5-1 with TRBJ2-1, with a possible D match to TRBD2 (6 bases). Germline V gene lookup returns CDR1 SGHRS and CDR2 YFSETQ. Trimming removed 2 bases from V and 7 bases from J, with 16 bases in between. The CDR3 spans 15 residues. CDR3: CASSFIASVVNEQFF. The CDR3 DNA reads TGCGCCAGCAGCTTCATTGCTAGCGTGGTGAATGAGCAGTTCTTC. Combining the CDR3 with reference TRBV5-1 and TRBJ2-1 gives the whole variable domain KAGVTQTPRYLIKTRGQQVTLSCSPISGHRSVSWYQQTPGQGLQFLFEYFSETQRNKGNFPGRFSGRQFSNSRSEMNVSTLELGDSALYLCASSFIASVVNEQFFGPGTRLTVL.

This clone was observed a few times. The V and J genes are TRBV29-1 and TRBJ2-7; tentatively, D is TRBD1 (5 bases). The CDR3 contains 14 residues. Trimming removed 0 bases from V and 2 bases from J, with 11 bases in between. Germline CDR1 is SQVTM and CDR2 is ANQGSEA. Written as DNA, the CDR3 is TGCAGCGTTGAAGATCTGGAGACAGCCTACGAGCAGTACTTC. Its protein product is CSVEDLETAYEQYF.

CDR3 in amino acids: CATSRFRTSGRAATGELFF. CDR3 sequence (DNA): TGTGCCACCAGCAGGTTCCGGACTAGCGGGAGGGCGGCCACCGGGGAGCTGTTTTTT. V gene TRBV15 combines with J gene TRBJ2-2, with 15 positions matching TRBD2. J was trimmed by 4 bases and V by 3 bases; bases with no gene match: 9. Germline V gene sequence: CDR1 LNHNV, CDR2 YYDKDF (reference sequence). This CDR3 spans 19 amino acids.

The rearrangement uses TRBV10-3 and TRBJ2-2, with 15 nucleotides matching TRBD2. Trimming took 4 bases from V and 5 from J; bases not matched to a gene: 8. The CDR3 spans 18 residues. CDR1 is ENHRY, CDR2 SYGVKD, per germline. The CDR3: CAISVGLAGGRGTGELFF. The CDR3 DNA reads TGTGCCATCAGTGTCGGACTAGCGGGAGGGCGGGGGACCGGGGAGCTGTTTTTT.

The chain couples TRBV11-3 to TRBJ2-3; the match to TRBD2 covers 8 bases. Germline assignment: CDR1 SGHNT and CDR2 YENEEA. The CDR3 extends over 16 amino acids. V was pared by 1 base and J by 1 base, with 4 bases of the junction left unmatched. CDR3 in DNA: TGTGCCAGCAGCTTAGGAGCGACTAGCGGCACAGATACGCAGTATTTT. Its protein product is CASSLGATSGTDTQYF.

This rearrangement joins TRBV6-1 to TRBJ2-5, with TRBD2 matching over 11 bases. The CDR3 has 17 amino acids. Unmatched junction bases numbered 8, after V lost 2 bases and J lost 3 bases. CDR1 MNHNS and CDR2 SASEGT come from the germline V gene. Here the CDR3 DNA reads TGTGCCAGCAGTGAACCTGGGACTAGCGGAAAAGAAGAGACCCAGTACTTC. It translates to CASSEPGTSGKEETQYF.

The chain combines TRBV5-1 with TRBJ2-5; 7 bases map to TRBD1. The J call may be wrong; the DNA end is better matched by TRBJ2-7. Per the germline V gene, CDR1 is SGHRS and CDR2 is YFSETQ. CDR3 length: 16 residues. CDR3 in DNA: TGCGCCAGCAGCTTTGCACCCGGGACAGACCCCTACGAGCAGTACTTC. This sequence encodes CASSFAPGTDPYEQYF.

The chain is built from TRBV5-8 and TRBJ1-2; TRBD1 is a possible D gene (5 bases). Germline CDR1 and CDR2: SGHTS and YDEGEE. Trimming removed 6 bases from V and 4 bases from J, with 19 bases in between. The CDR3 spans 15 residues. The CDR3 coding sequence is TGTGCCAGCAAAAGGGAACTCCCGGGGGTCTATGGCTACACCTTC. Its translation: CASKRELPGVYGYTF.

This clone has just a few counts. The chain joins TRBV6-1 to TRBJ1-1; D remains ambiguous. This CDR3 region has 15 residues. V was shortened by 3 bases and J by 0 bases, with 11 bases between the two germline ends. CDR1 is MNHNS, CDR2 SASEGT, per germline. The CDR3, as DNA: TGTGCCAGCAGTGAGAACACCGTGCTGAACACTGAAGCTTTCTTT. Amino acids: CASSENTVLNTEAFF.

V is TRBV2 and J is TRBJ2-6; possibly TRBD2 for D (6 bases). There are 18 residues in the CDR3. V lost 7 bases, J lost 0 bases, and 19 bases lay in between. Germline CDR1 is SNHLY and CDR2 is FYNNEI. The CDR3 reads CASNVRRGGASGANVLTF. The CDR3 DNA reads TGTGCCAGCAACGTACGGCGAGGAGGGGCCTCTGGGGCCAACGTCCTGACTTTC.

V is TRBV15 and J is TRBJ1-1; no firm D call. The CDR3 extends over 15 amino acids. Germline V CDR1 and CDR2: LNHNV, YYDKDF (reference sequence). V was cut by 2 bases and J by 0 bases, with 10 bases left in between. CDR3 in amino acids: CATSRSVKMNTEAFF. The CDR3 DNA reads TGTGCCACCAGCAGATCGGTTAAAATGAACACTGAAGCTTTCTTT.

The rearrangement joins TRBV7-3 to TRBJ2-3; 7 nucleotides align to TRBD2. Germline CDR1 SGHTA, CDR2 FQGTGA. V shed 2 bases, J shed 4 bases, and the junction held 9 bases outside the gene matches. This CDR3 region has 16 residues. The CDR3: CASSLLASGGPDTQYF. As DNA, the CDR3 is TGTGCCAGCAGCTTACTTGCTTCGGGAGGTCCAGATACGCAGTATTTT. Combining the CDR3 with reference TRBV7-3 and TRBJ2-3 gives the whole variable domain GAGVSQTPSNKVTEKGKYVELRCDPISGHTALYWYRQSLGQGPEFLIYFQGTGAADDSGLPNDRFFAVRPEGSVSTLKIQRTERGDSAVYLCASSLLASGGPDTQYFGPGTRLTVL.

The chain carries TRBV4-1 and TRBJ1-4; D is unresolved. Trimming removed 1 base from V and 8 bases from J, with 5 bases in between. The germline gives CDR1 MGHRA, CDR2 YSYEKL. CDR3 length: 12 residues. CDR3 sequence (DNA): TGCGCCAGCAGCCAAGTGGGCGAAAAACTGTTTTTT. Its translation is CASSQVGEKLFF.

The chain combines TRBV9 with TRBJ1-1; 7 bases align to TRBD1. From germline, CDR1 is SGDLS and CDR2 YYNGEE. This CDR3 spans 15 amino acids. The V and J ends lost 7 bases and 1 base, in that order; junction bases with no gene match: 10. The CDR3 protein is CASGLGTAKNTEAFF. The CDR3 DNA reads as TGTGCCAGCGGCCTTGGGACAGCAAAGAACACTGAAGCTTTCTTT.

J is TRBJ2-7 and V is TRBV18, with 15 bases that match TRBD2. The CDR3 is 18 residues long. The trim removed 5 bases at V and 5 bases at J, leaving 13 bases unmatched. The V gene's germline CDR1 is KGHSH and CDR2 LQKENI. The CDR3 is CASSSQRTSGRARNEQYF. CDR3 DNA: TGTGCCAGCTCATCACAACGGACTAGCGGGAGGGCTCGGAACGAGCAGTACTTC.